This T cell receptor (beta chain) was captured in a study of CD8+ T cells in alopecia areata listed by TCRdb under 2018. Regarding the complete study: The treated patients took part in an open-label pilot trial in which moderate-to-severe alopecia areata was treated with oral tofacitinib at 5 to 10 mg twice daily. Patients received tofacitinib for 6 to 18 months and were then followed off drug for 6 months to check for delayed response and recurrence. In both human patients and the C3H/HeJ mouse model, the study applied high-throughput TCRbeta sequencing to look at T cell clonal expansion in alopecia areata. Scalp tissue and sorted CD4+ and CD8+ peripheral blood T cells from patchy and totalis/universalis alopecia areata patients and from healthy controls were covered by human TCRbeta sequencing. Biopsies were taken from tofacitinib-treated patients at baseline and at 4 and 24 weeks of treatment, and a later scalp biopsy was taken in several of the tofacitinib-treated patients. Scalp clonality was compared across normal scalp (n=4), patchy alopecia areata scalp (n=8), and alopecia totalis/universalis scalp (n=8). RNA was obtained with the PAXgene miRNA kit for fixed scalp, the miRNeasy kit for PBMCs, and the RNeasy kit for mouse skin. TCRbeta CDR3 regions were amplified by immunoSEQ multiplex PCR with 35 Vbeta forward and 13 Jbeta reverse primers. Broader findings and caveats from the paper: Higher clonality and more expanded CD8+ clones were observed in lesional scalp than in normal scalp, particularly in alopecia totalis/universalis, a finding suggestive of antigenic drive. Shared TCR sequences between patients were less evident than in mice, which may be partly attributable to HLA diversity in the patient population. Unlike mouse skin, which is dominated by gammadelta T cells, normal human skin has resident alphabeta T cells that are also sequenced, and this complicates analysis of the scalp TCR repertoire.

Library method: the immunoSEQ multiplex PCR assay. For TCR sequencing, RNA was extracted from every sample and reverse transcribed into cDNA to serve as template. SuperScript III was used to make first-strand cDNA, primed with a 2:1 mix of oligo-dT and random hexamers. A synthetic immune receptor repertoire was used to measure amplification bias, and any remaining bias was corrected computationally. The study's own analysis went as follows. Raw reads were preprocessed to remove errors, and CDR3 was defined by IMGT conventions from the conserved cysteine to phenylalanine. Clonality was computed by normalizing Shannon entropy by log2 of the number of productive unique TCRs and subtracting the result from 1. Scalp TCRbeta sequences were cross-referenced with sorted blood CD4 and CD8 repertoires so that the CD4 or CD8 identity of scalp clones could be inferred. The immuneACCESS repertoire file appears here via TCRdb, limited to in-frame rearrangements. These files lack a portion of the clones; in checked studies, under half of the deficit traces to unresolved V genes, and the cause of the others is not known. V and J calls and clone size are those listed in that table; D and trimming were worked out from the DNA. In all, the sample holds more than 90,000 clones, and around two fifths of those were seen once. The ten largest clones capture roughly 3.3% of the sample.

The junction shows trimming of 4 bases on V and 10 bases on J, plus 10 bases between the germline ends. The CDR3, cysteine through phenylalanine, is 11 amino acids long. Left in the record is the CDR3 DNA by itself, 33 bases read in frame from the first base. CDR1 is given as SGHTA and CDR2 as FQGNSA, both from the germline V gene. On this clone: Its binding antigen is unknown. Base qualities are not provided; no much larger clone lies one nucleotide away.

Lesional scalp punch biopsies and peripheral blood were collected from alopecia areata patients. PBMCs were separated by density centrifugation and stained for CD3, CD4 and CD8, after which CD4+ and CD8+ T cells were sorted on a FACSAria. The sequence is built from TRBV7-2 and TRBJ1-1, with an unclear D gene assignment. The sequenced sample was CD4+ T cells sorted from blood. The origin of this receptor is a human donor with alopecia areata. In nucleotide form, the sequence is TGTGCCAGCAGCTCCCTTCGGGGAGCTTTCTTT. Its protein reads: CASSSLRGAFF.